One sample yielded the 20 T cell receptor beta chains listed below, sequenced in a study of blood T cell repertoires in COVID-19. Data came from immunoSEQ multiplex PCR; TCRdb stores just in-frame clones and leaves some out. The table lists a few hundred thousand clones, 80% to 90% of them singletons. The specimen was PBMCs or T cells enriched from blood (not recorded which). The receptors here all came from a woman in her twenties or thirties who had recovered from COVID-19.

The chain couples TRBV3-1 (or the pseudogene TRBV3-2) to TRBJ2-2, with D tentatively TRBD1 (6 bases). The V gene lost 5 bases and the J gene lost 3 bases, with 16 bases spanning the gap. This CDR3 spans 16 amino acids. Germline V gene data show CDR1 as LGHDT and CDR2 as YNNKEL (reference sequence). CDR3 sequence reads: CASSDSWGRDTGELFF. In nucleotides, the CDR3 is TGTGCCAGCAGCGATTCTTGGGGGCGCGACACCGGGGAGCTGTTTTTT.

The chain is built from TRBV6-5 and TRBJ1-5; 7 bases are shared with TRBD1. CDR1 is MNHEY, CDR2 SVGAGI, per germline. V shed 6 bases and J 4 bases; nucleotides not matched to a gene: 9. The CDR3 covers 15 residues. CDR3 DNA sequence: TGTGCCAGCAGGGGACCGGGACAGATAAATCAGCCCCAGCATTTT. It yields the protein CASRGPGQINQPQHF.

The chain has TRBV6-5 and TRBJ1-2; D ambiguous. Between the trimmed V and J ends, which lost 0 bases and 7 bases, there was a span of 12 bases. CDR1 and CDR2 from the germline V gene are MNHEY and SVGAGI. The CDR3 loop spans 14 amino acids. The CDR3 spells CASSYSRGNTGYTF. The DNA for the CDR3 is TGTGCCAGCAGTTACTCAAGAGGTAATACTGGCTACACCTTC.

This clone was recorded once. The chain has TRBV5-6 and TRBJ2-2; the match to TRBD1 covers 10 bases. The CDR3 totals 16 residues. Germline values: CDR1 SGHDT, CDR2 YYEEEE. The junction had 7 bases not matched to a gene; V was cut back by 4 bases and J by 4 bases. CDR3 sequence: CASSIRDRGATGELFF. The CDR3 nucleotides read TGTGCCAGCAGCATACGGGACAGGGGTGCCACCGGGGAGCTGTTTTTT. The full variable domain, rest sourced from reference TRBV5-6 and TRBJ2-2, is DAGVTQSPTHLIKTRGQQVTLRCSPKSGHDTVSWYQQALGQGPQFIFQYYEEEERQRGNFPDRFSGHQFPNYSSELNVNALLLGDSALYLCASSIRDRGATGELFFGEGSRLTVL.

CDR3 protein: CASSSRDRDNQPQHF. The CDR3, as DNA: TGTGCCAGCAGTTCTAGGGACAGGGACAATCAGCCCCAGCATTTT. This chain links TRBV11-3 with TRBJ1-5, with TRBD1 identical over 9 bases. Germline loops: CDR1 SGHNT, CDR2 YENEEA. V was pared by 6 bases and J by 3 bases, with 6 bases of the junction left unmatched. CDR3 length: 15 amino acids.

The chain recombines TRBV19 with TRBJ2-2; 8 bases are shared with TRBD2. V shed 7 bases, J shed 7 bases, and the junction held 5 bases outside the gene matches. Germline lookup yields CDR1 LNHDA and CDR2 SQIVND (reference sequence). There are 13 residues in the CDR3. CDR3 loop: CASNAGGNGELFF. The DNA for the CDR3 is TGTGCCAGTAACGCGGGAGGTAACGGGGAGCTGTTTTTT.

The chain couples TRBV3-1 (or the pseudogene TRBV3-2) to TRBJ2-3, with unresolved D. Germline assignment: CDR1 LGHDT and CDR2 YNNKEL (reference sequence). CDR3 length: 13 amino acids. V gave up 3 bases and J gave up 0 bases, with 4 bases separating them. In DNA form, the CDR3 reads TGTGCCAGCAGCCACCTTAGCACAGATACGCAGTATTTT. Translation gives CASSHLSTDTQYF.

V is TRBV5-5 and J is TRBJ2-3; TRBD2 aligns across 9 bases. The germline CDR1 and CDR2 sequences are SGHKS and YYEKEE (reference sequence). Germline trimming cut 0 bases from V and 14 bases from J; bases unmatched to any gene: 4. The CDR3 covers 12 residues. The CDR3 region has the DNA TGTGCCAGCAGCTTGGATAGTAGCGGGAGGTATTTT. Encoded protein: CASSLDSSGRYF.

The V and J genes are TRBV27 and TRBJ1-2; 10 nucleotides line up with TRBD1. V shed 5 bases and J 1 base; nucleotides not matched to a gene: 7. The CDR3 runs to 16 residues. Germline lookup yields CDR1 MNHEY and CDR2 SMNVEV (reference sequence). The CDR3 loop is CASSHDRGRGNYGYTF. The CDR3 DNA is TGTGCCAGCAGTCACGACAGGGGGCGGGGTAACTATGGCTACACCTTC.

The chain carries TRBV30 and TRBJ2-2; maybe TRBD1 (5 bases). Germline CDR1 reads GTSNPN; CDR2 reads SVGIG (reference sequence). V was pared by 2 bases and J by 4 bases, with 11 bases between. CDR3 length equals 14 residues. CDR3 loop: CAWSLGVGTGELFF. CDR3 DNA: TGTGCCTGGAGTTTAGGGGTTGGCACCGGGGAGCTGTTTTTT.

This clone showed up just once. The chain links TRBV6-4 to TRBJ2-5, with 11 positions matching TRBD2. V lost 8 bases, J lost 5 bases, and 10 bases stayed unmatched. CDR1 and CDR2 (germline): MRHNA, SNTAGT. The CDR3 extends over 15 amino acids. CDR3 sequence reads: CASASSGGSGETQYF. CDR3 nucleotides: TGTGCCAGCGCGTCTAGCGGGGGGTCGGGGGAGACCCAGTACTTC.

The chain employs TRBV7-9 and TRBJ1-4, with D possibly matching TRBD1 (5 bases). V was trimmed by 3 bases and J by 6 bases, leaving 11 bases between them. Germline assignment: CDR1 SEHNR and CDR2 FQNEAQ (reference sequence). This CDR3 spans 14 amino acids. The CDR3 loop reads CASSLKGWDEKLFF. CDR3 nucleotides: TGTGCCAGCAGCTTGAAGGGGTGGGATGAAAAACTGTTTTTT.

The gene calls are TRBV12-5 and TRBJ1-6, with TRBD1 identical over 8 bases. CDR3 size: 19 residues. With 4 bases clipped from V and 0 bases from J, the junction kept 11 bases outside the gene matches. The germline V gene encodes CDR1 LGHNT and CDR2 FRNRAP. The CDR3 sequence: CASGSPAGQESSYNSPLHF. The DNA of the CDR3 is TGTGCTAGTGGTTCCCCTGCGGGACAGGAGAGCTCCTATAATTCACCCCTCCACTTT. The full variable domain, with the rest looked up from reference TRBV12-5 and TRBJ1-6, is DARVTQTPRHKVTEMGQEVTMRCQPILGHNTVFWYRQTMMQGLELLAYFRNRAPLDDSGMPKDRFSAEMPDATLATLKIQPSEPRDSAVYFCASGSPAGQESSYNSPLHFGNGTRLTVT.

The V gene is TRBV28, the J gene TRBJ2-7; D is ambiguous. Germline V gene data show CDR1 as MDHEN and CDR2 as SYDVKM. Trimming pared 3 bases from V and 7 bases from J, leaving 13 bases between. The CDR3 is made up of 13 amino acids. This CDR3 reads CASSFRIAGEQYF. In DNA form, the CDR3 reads TGTGCCAGCAGTTTCCGGATCGCCGGGGAGCAGTACTTC.

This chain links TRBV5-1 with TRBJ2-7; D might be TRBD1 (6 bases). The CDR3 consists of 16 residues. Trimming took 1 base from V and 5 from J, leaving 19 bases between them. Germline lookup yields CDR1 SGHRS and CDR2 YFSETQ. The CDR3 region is CASSLRTALGADEQYF. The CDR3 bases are TGCGCCAGCAGCTTGCGGACCGCTTTGGGGGCGGACGAGCAGTACTTC.

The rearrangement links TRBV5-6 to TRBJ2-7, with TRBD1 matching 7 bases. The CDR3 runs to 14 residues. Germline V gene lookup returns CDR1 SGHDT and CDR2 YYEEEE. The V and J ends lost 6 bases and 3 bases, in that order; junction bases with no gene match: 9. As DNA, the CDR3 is TGTGCCAGCACCCTCCGGGACAGCCTCTACGAGCAGTACTTC. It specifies CASTLRDSLYEQYF.

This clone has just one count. CDR3 sequence: CASSAGVDYGYTF. CDR3 bases: TGTGCCAGCAGTGCAGGGGTTGACTATGGCTACACCTTC. The chain carries TRBV12-3 or TRBV12-4 and TRBJ1-2, with D perhaps TRBD1 (6 bases). Trimming left V 5 bases short and J 3 bases short, with 10 bases between. The CDR3 length is 13 residues.

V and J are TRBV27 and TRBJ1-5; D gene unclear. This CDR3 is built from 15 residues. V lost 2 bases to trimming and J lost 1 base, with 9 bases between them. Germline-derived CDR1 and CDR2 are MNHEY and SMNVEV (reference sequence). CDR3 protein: CASSLSNWSNQPQHF. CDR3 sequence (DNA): TGTGCCAGCAGTTTAAGTAACTGGAGCAATCAGCCCCAGCATTTT.

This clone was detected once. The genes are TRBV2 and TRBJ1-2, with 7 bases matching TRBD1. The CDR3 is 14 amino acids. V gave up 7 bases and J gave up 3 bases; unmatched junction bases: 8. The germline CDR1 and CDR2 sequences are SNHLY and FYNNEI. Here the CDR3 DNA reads TGTGCCAGCATGGGTAGGGGGCGTCACTATGGCTACACCTTC. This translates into CASMGRGRHYGYTF.

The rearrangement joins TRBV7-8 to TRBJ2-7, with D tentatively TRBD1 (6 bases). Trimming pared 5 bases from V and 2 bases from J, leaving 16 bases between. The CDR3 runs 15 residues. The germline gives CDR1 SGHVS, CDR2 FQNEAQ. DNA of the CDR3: TGTGCCAGCAGCGTCCGGGACATTATTACCTACGAGCAGTACTTC. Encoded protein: CASSVRDIITYEQYF. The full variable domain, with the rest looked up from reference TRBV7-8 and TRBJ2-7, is GAGVSQSPRYKVAKRGQDVALRCDPISGHVSLFWYQQALGQGPEFLTYFQNEAQLDKSGLPSDRFFAERPEGSVSTLKIQRTQQEDSAVYLCASSVRDIITYEQYFGPGTRLTVT.